This T cell receptor beta chain is from a study of blood T cell repertoires in COVID-19. On the study more broadly: Nucleic acid was either cDNA or gDNA, and it came from T cells, B-cell-depleted T cells, or PBMCs.

Of note for this clone: Other DNA sequences from this sample encode an identical CDR3 as well.

TCRdb keeps only in-frame clones here, not all; method: immunoSEQ multiplex PCR. Counted here are around 380,000 clones, more than 75% occurring once; the ten biggest clones make up 1% to 1.5%. Each participant's cohort was designated according to participant-reported clinical history. Donors of Cohort 3 who recovered were those that had two negative PCRs, clearance, or symptom resolution. The length of the CDR3 is 15 residues. V lost 2 bases and J lost 0; bases outside the gene matches: 3. The germline gives CDR1 KGHSH, CDR2 LQKENI. This rearrangement joins TRBV18 to TRBJ1-2; 7 nucleotides match TRBD1. This receptor was taken from a man aged 25-45 years who had recovered from COVID-19. Sequenced input: PBMCs or T cells enriched from blood (not recorded which). In DNA, the CDR3 is TGTGCCAGCTCACCAGGGACAGAGGCTAACTATGGCTACACCTTC. Translating gives CASSPGTEANYGYTF.